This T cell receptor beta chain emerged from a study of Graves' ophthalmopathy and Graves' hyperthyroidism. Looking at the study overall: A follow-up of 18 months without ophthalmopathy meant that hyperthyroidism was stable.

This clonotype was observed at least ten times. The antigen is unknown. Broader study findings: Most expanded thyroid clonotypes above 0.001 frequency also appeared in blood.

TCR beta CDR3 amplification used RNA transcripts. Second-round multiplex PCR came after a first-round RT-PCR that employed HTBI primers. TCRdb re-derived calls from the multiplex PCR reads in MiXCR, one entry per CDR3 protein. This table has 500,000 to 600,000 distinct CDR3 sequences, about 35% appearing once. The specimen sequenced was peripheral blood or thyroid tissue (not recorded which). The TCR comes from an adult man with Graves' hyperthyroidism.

CDR3: CSARDTGDHTEAFF. CDR3 coding DNA: TGCAGTGCTAGAGATACAGGGGACCACACTGAAGCTTTCTTT. This sequence joins TRBV20-1 and TRBJ1-1; 7 bases line up with TRBD1. Trimming cost V 0 bases and J 3 bases; bases outside gene matches: 4. CDR1 is DFQATT and CDR2 is SNEGSKA in the germline V gene (reference sequence). CDR3 length equals 14 residues.